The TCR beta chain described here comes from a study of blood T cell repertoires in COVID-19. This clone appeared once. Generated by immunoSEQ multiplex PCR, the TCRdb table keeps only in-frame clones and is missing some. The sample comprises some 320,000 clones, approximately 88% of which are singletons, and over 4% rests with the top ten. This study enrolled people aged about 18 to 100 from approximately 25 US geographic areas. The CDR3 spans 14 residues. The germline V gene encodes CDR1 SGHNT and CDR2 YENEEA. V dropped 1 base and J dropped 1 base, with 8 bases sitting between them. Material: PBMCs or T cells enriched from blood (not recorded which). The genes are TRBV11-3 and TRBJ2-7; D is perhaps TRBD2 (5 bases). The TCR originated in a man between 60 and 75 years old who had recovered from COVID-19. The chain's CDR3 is CASSLGGGSYEQYF. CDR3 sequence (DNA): TGTGCCAGCAGCTTAGGAGGAGGTTCCTACGAGCAGTACTTC. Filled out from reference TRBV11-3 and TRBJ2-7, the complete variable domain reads EAGVVQSPRYKIIEKKQPVAFWCNPISGHNTLYWYLQNLGQGPELLIRYENEEAVDDSQLPKDRFSAERLKGVDSTLKIQPAELGDSAVYLCASSLGGGSYEQYFGPGTRLTVT.